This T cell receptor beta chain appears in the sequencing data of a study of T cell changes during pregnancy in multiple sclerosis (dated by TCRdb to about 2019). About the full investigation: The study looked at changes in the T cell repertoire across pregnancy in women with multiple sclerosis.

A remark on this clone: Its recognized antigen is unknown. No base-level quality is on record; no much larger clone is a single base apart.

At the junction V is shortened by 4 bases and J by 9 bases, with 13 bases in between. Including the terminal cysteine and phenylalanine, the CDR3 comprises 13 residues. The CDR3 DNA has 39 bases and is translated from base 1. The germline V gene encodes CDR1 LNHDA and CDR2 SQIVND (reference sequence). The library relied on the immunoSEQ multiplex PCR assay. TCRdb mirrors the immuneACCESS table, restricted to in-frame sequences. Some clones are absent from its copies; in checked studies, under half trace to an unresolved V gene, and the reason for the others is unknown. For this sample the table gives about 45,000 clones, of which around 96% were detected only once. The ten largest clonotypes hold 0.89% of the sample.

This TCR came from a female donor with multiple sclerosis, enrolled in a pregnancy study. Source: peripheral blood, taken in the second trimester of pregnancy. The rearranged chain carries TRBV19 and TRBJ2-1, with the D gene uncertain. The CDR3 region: CASSTTPSREQFF. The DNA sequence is TGTGCCAGTAGTACTACTCCCTCGCGTGAGCAGTTCTTC.